The rows below give T cell receptor beta chains drawn from one sample of a study of T cells in Graves' hyperthyroidism and ophthalmopathy. TCRdb ran MiXCR on the multiplex PCR reads and lists one entry per CDR3 protein. This table holds around 440,000 distinct CDR3 sequences, 15% to 17% found once. Material: blood. All receptors come from a woman aged 18-35 years with Graves' hyperthyroidism. Both conserved end residues are trimmed from each CDR3.

>TRBJ2-1|TRBV6-1
ASSDPGGAHNEQF
>TRBJ1-6|TRBV27
ASSFRGTGMNSPLH
>TRBJ2-5|TRBV6-2/TRBV6-3
ASSYTEETQY
>TRBJ1-2|TRBV7-9
ASSLAFRIGYT
>TRBJ1-1|TRBV29-1
SVYWTATNTEAF
>TRBJ2-7|TRBV5-6
ASSVYRNTYEQY
>TRBJ2-7|TRBV6-2/TRBV6-3
ASSYSASGSVVEQY
>TRBJ2-2|TRBV11-2
ASSTLRGPNTGELF
>TRBJ1-5|TRBV20-1
SARASNQPQH
>TRBJ2-2|TRBV5-1
ASSWGTSGNTGELF
>TRBJ2-7|TRBV5-5
ASSLASRLVADSYEQY
>TRBJ2-3|TRBV5-1
ASSPWDSADTQY
>TRBJ2-3|TRBV4-2
ASSHGAGPSTDTQY
>TRBJ1-3|TRBV20-1
SARGPTSSGNTIY
>TRBJ2-1|TRBV5-1
ASSVSKGTNYNEQF
>TRBJ2-3|TRBV3-1
ASSRRGGADTQY
>TRBJ2-7|TRBV15
ATSRDPGQGAYEQY
>TRBJ1-4|TRBV2
ASSPQGRSEKLF
>TRBJ2-3|TRBV7-2
ASSLAGGGTSNPDTQY
>TRBJ2-3|TRBV20-1
SARHSGSPGGTQY
>TRBJ2-1|TRBV20-1
SARDWGQAGAIKDSF
>TRBJ2-1|TRBV13
ASSGVQTSSSNEQF
>TRBJ1-2|TRBV5-4
ASSSQGFDYGYT
>TRBJ2-7|TRBV5-5
ASSLTENEQY
>TRBJ1-1|TRBV7-9
ASSLWGKGPYFEAF
>TRBJ2-5|TRBV11-3
ASSHGGNQETQY
>TRBJ1-2|TRBV3-1
ASSIGQGRGYT
>TRBJ2-7|TRBV7-9
ASSSRDRLYEQY
>TRBJ1-1|TRBV4-2
ASNVEGGNTEAF
>TRBJ1-6|TRBV2
ASRFSGVEQSPLH
>TRBJ2-2|TRBV5-1
ASSFQTGGSGELF
>TRBJ2-2|TRBV5-6
ASSRQVRDTGELF
>TRBJ2-7|TRBV12-3/TRBV12-4
ASSLNARQGRYEQY
>TRBJ1-2|TRBV2
AGRDRAYGYT
>TRBJ2-1|TRBV24-1
ATSATGSYNEQF
>TRBJ2-7|TRBV5-1
ASSFTGGIGGEQY
>TRBJ1-1|TRBV12-3/TRBV12-4
ASSGRKMNTEAF
>TRBJ2-7|TRBV20-1
SARPLPTGGEQY
>TRBJ2-5|TRBV20-1
SAGPPTVRQETQY
>TRBJ2-3|TRBV4-1
ASSQFSGGTDTQY
>TRBJ2-7|TRBV12-3/TRBV12-4
ASREAALGEQY
>TRBJ1-6|TRBV3-1
ASSPRTASYSLLH
>TRBJ1-5|TRBV7-9
ASSLVGGGNNQPQH
>TRBJ2-2|TRBV11-3
ASSLRPGRRGTGELF
>TRBJ2-3|TRBV20-1
SAVGPDTPDTQY
>TRBJ2-3|TRBV12-3/TRBV12-4
ASSQGQGTDTQY